The following is a TCR beta chain sequence with its context. What it recognizes is unknown. Germline is not matched at one junction end, which may reflect a read error. This entry comes from a study of cytomegalovirus exposure and HLA in healthy donors. It was with 60 Vbeta and 13 Jbeta primers that the PCR ran. Only in-frame clones appear in the TCRdb table, and some are missing; sequencing was by immunoSEQ multiplex PCR. The sample records 200,000 to 250,000 clones, about 70% being singletons. Germline V gives CDR1 MNHNS, CDR2 SASEGT. The CDR3 runs to 17 residues. Study-wide results and limits: Analyzed later, association rates of TCRs varied across HLA loci, with DRB1 most and HLA-C fewest. In all likelihood, a cluster of highly shared sequence variants was a sequencing artifact. Reportedly, TCR beta sequences accurately predicted HLA-A and HLA-B alleles in most subjects.

The sequence derives from a woman aged 25-40 years in good health and CMV-seronegative. The genes are TRBV6-1 and TRBJ1-1; no clear D gene. Sequencing input: PBMCs. The CDR3 sequence is CAISELGHNPLNTEAFF. In nucleotides, the CDR3 is TGTGCCATCAGTGAGCTAGGTCATAACCCCCTTAACACTGAAGCTTTCTTT.